The 17 T cell receptor beta chains below all came from one sample that was sequenced in a study of T cell repertoires in cytomegalovirus infection. Each CDR3 protein gets one entry after TCRdb re-called the reads with MiXCR. This table holds about 770,000 distinct CDR3 sequences, 25% to 35% found once. The antigens for these receptors are not known. Sample: cultured CD8+ T cells from PBMCs, taken from culture after CMV antigen stimulation. The receptors derive from a human donor in good health (CMV status not recorded). Some clones in this sample may be carry-over from other donors' samples.

V gene TRBV12-5 combines with J gene TRBJ2-1; tentatively, D is TRBD2 (5 bases). The CDR3 is 13 residues long. Trimming took off 4 bases at V and 7 bases at J, with 11 bases between the two ends. CDR1 LGHNT and CDR2 FRNRAP come from the germline V gene. This CDR3 reads CASGSRGYNEQFF. As DNA, the CDR3 is TGTGCTAGTGGTTCCCGGGGTTATAATGAGCAGTTCTTC.

This clonotype came up a few times. The V and J genes are TRBV24-1 and TRBJ2-3; no clear D. Between the trimmed V and J ends, which lost 4 bases and 11 bases, there was a span of 12 bases. The CDR3 spans 12 residues. Germline V lookup: CDR1 KGHDR, CDR2 SFDVKD. The CDR3 nucleotides are TGTGCCACCAGTGACGATTGGCTGGAGCAGTATTTT. Translation gives CATSDDWLEQYF.

This clonotype has at least ten counts. V is TRBV7-2 and J is TRBJ1-2, with no clear D. The CDR3 is 14 amino acids. The ends were cut back, 0 bases at V and 2 bases at J, with 7 bases in the middle. The V gene's germline CDR1 is SGHTA and CDR2 FQGNSA. CDR3 nucleotide sequence: TGTGCCAGCAGCTTAGCGCTAGGGAACTATGGCTACACCTTC. Protein product: CASSLALGNYGYTF. The full variable domain, in which reference TRBV7-2 and TRBJ1-2 provide the parts outside the CDR3, is GAGVSQSPSNKVTEKGKDVELRCDPISGHTALYWYRQSLGQGLEFLIYFQGNSAPDKSGLPSDRFSAERTGGSVSTLTIQRTQQEDSAVYLCASSLALGNYGYTFGSGTRLTVV.

This clonotype was seen a few times. One end of the junction fails to match germline, which may point to a read error. The chain has TRBV7-7 and TRBJ2-1; TRBD2 matches at 11 bases. This CDR3 comprises 16 residues. Germline assignment: CDR1 SSHAT and CDR2 FNYEAQ (reference sequence). The CDR3 here is CASSLEVSGGANEQFF. The CDR3 DNA sequence: TGTGCTAGCAGCTTAGAGGTTAGCGGGGGGGCGAATGAGCAGTTCTTC.

This clonotype occurred a few times. The V and J genes are TRBV12-3 or TRBV12-4 and TRBJ2-7; 7 bases agree with TRBD1. J was trimmed by 3 bases and V by 1 base; bases with no gene match: 6. The CDR3 runs to 15 residues. The CDR3 is CASSLGDSGFYEQYF. The CDR3 nucleotides are TGTGCCAGCAGTTTAGGGGACAGTGGCTTCTACGAGCAGTACTTC.

This clonotype was observed a handful of times. The gene calls are TRBV7-6 and TRBJ1-2; 9 bases fit TRBD1. CDR1 is SGHVS and CDR2 is FNYEAQ in the germline V gene. V dropped 4 bases and J dropped 3; count of bases not matched to a gene: 6. This CDR3 contains 15 residues. CDR3 nucleotides: TGTGCCAGCAGCTCAGGACAGGGGCTCCACTATGGCTACACCTTC. It yields the protein CASSSGQGLHYGYTF.

The rearrangement joins TRBV6-2 or TRBV6-3 to TRBJ1-6; TRBD1 matches 8 bases. Germline V gene sequence: CDR1 MNHEY, CDR2 SVGEGT. The CDR3 contains 16 residues. V was pared by 6 bases and J by 7 bases, with 11 bases of the junction left unmatched. CDR3 loop: CASSELGQGWNSPLHF. For the CDR3, the DNA is TGTGCCAGCAGCGAACTAGGACAGGGCTGGAATTCACCCCTCCACTTT.

The V and J genes are TRBV6-1 and TRBJ1-5; no clear D. CDR3 size: 13 residues. Per germline, CDR1 MNHNS and CDR2 SASEGT. With 6 bases removed from V and 13 bases from J, the gap between germline ends came to 19 bases. CDR3 loop: CASSSWLNQTQHF. The CDR3, as DNA: TGTGCCAGCAGCTCTTGGCTGAATCAGACGCAGCATTTT.

This sequence joins TRBV6-5 and TRBJ1-1, with 10 positions matching TRBD1. Germline CDR1 MNHEY, CDR2 SVGAGI. V shed 0 bases and J 5 bases; nucleotides not matched to a gene: 12. This CDR3 comprises 18 residues. DNA for the CDR3: TGTGCCAGCAGTTACTCGTCCCGGGACAGGGGATTGGGAACTGAAGCTTTCTTT. Translated: CASSYSSRDRGLGTEAFF.

On this clonotype: The junction and the germline gene differ at one end; a read error may be behind it. This rearrangement joins TRBV19 to TRBJ1-2; D unresolved. This CDR3 region has 11 residues. Germline values: CDR1 LNHDA, CDR2 SQIVND (reference sequence). DNA for the CDR3: TGTGCCAGTAAGGGCACCTATAGCTACACCTTC. Translation: CASKGTYSYTF. Full variable domain (missing parts from reference TRBV19 and TRBJ1-2): DGGITQSPKYLFRKEGQNVTLSCEQNLNHDAMYWYRQDPGQGLRLIYYSQIVNDFQKGDIAEGYSVSREKKESFPLTVTSAQKNPTAFYLCASKGTYSYTFGSGTRLTVV.

This clonotype appeared many times. V usage is TRBV7-6 and J usage is TRBJ2-1; 9 bases match TRBD2. The CDR3 is made up of 15 amino acids. Germline V CDR1 and CDR2: SGHVS, FNYEAQ. J gave up 3 bases and V 8 bases, and 8 bases lay outside the gene matches. The CDR3 nucleotides are TGTGCCAGCGCCATCGCTAGCGGGGACTACAATGAGCAGTTCTTC. Residues: CASAIASGDYNEQFF.

The chain couples TRBV19 to TRBJ1-1; D is possibly TRBD1 (5 bases). Per the germline V gene, CDR1 is LNHDA and CDR2 is SQIVND (reference sequence). CDR3 length: 16 amino acids. V lost 5 bases to trimming and J lost 2 bases, with 18 bases between them. CDR3 loop: CASSYLSTALNTEAFF. CDR3 bases: TGTGCCAGTAGTTATCTTTCGACAGCCCTAAACACTGAAGCTTTCTTT.

This clonotype was observed a handful of times. The chain combines TRBV11-2 with TRBJ1-4; TRBD1 aligns across 7 bases. CDR3 length: 15 amino acids. V lost 6 bases and J lost 4; bases outside the gene matches: 8. In germline, CDR1 is SGHAT, CDR2 FQNNGV. CDR3: CASRAVQGFNEKLFF. Here the CDR3 DNA reads TGTGCCAGCAGGGCAGTACAGGGGTTTAATGAAAAACTGTTTTTT.

The chain carries TRBV29-1 and TRBJ2-1, with D unclear. Germline V CDR1 and CDR2: SQVTM, ANQGSEA. CDR3 length: 15 amino acids. Deletions cut 3 bases from V and 5 bases from J, with 17 bases between. CDR3 sequence reads: CSVDFPRRANNEQFF. CDR3 DNA: TGCAGCGTTGATTTTCCGAGACGGGCTAACAATGAGCAGTTCTTC.

The CDR3 nucleotides read TGTGCCAGCAGTCGGGGAATAGCGGGGGGCGGTGATACGCAGTATTTT. Amino acids: CASSRGIAGGGDTQYF. The chain links TRBV27 to TRBJ2-3, with TRBD2 matching 10 bases. Trimming took 5 bases from V and 6 from J; bases not matched to a gene: 11. Looked up from germline, CDR1 is MNHEY and CDR2 is SMNVEV (reference sequence). The CDR3 has 16 amino acids.

This clonotype appeared many times. This chain joins TRBV7-2 and TRBJ1-2; 9 nucleotides align to TRBD1. Per the germline V gene, CDR1 is SGHTA and CDR2 is FQGNSA. CDR3 length: 13 amino acids. V lost 5 bases, J lost 8 bases, and 6 bases stayed unmatched. CDR3 amino acids: CASSLGQGSGYTF. CDR3 bases: TGTGCCAGCAGCCTGGGACAGGGCTCCGGCTACACCTTC.

The J gene is TRBJ2-7, the V gene TRBV6-1, with 7 bases lining up with TRBD2. CDR3 size: 16 residues. The trim removed 2 bases at V and 0 bases at J, leaving 7 bases unmatched. Germline V CDR1 and CDR2: MNHNS, SASEGT. CDR3 nucleotide sequence: TGTGCCAGCAGTGAATTAGCGGGTCGAAGCTCCTACGAGCAGTACTTC. Its translation: CASSELAGRSSYEQYF.